A single sample is the source of the 3 T cell receptor beta chains below, sequenced in a study of persistence of HIV-infected CD4 T cells. These receptors' targets are unknown. The stimulus was an HIV-1 Gag 15-mer peptide pool, roughly 1 ug/peptide/mL. Responding CD4+ T cells were sorted by upregulation of both CD40 ligand and CD69. The libraries were made with immunoSEQ version 4 in survey mode. TCRdb's table, derived via immunoSEQ multiplex PCR, lists solely in-frame clones and lacks some. The sample yields over 10,000 clones, about 69% seen once. The material sequenced was CD4+ T cells sorted from PBMCs after roughly 19-hour stimulation, taken from a patient who received antiretroviral therapy. The receptors were sampled from an adult man with HIV who was CMV-seropositive.

The V gene is TRBV18, the J gene TRBJ2-1; 9 positions match TRBD1. This CDR3 region has 14 residues. The germline gives CDR1 KGHSH, CDR2 LQKENI. J gave up 4 bases and V 3 bases, and 1 base lay outside the gene matches. The CDR3, as DNA: TGTGCCAGCTCACCGGGACAGGGTTACAATGAGCAGTTCTTC. This codes for CASSPGQGYNEQFF.

A few counts support this clone. The genes are TRBV27 and TRBJ2-3; TRBD1 agrees at 11 bases. CDR1 is MNHEY, CDR2 SMNVEV, per germline (reference sequence). J gave up 4 bases and V 3 bases, and 9 bases lay outside the gene matches. This CDR3 contains 17 residues. The CDR3 here is CASSFRRTGGASDTQYF. CDR3 sequence (DNA): TGTGCCAGCAGTTTCCGACGGACAGGGGGCGCGTCAGATACGCAGTATTTT.

Judged by abundance, this clone is medium-sized. The genes are TRBV21-1 and TRBJ2-4; the D segment call TRBD1 is taken from the table without a DNA check. TRBV21-1 is described as a pseudogene. The length of the CDR3 is 18 residues. Written as DNA, the CDR3 is TGTGCCAGCAGCATTCGGACACCGGCGGATGGGGCCAAAAACATTCAGTACTTC. Encoded protein: CASSIRTPADGAKNIQYF.